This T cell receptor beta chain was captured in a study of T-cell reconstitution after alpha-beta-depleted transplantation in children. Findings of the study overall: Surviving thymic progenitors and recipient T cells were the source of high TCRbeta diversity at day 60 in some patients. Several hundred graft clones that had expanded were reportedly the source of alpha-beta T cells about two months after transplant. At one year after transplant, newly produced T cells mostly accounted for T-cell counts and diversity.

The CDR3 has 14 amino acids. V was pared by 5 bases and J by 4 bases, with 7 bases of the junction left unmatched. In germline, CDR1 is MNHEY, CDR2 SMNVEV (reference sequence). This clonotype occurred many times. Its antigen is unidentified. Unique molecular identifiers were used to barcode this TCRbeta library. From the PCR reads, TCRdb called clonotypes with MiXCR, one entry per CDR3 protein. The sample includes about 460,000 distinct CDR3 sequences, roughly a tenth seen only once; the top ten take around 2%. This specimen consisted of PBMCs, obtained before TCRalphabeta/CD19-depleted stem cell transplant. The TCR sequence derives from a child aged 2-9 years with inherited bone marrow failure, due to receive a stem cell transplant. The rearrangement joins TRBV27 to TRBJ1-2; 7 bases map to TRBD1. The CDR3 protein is CASSPTTGIYGYTF. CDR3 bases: TGTGCCAGCAGTCCCACGACAGGGATCTATGGCTACACCTTC.